The rows below give T cell receptor beta chains drawn from one sample of a study of blood T cell repertoires in COVID-19. TCRdb keeps only in-frame clones here, not all; method: immunoSEQ multiplex PCR. The repertoire holds some 57,000 clones, 75% to 95% seen once, with less than 7.5% in the top ten. What was sequenced was peripheral blood. Receptors originate from a man in his fifties or sixties with active COVID-19. CDR3s include the opening cysteine and the closing phenylalanine or tryptophan. A D gene is named only where the DNA matches it firmly. Not every row has a clone size; where given, it reads once, few, many or a size class.

v_call	j_call	clone_size	d_call	cdr3_nt	cdr3_aa
TRBV28	TRBJ1-5	-	-	TGTGCCAGCACCTCTTTAGGCGGGGGTGACAATCAGCCCCAGCATTTT	CASTSLGGGDNQPQHF
TRBV10-3	TRBJ1-2	-	-	TGTGCCATCAGTGATAAATTTGGGAGGGCGGACTATGGCTACACCTTC	CAISDKFGRADYGYTF
TRBV3-1/TRBV3-2	TRBJ2-1	-	TRBD2	TGTGCCAGCAGCCAAAATTGGGGCGGGAGCCTATCTGAGCAGTTCTTC	CASSQNWGGSLSEQFF
TRBV3-1/TRBV3-2	TRBJ2-7	-	-	TGTGCCAGCAGCCCCGATCCCGGGTTCGGCGAGCAGTACTTC	CASSPDPGFGEQYF
TRBV10-3	TRBJ1-1	-	-	TGTGCCATCAGTGAGTCAGGGACATCCAGGGCTGAAGCTTTCTTT	CAISESGTSRAEAFF
TRBV19	TRBJ2-5	-	TRBD2	TGTGCCAGTCATAGCGGGAGGGTAGTGGAGACCCAGTACTTC	CASHSGRVVETQYF
TRBV27	TRBJ1-2	-	-	TGTGCCAGCAGTTCCCGACCCTGGGCCTTCTATGGCTACACCTTC	CASSSRPWAFYGYTF
TRBV18	TRBJ2-2	once	-	TGTGCCAGCTCACCAGGGTCTGCGGACACCGGGGAGCTGTTTTTT	CASSPGSADTGELFF
TRBV2	TRBJ2-1	-	-	TGTGCCAGCATCGAGAGTTATGAGCAGTTCTTC	CASIESYEQFF
TRBV19	TRBJ1-2	-	-	TGCCGACGGGGGGGGTCCCGCTATGGCTACACCTTC	CRRGGSRYGYTF
TRBV7-9	TRBJ1-4	few	-	TGTGCCAGCAGCTTAGGCGCGGGTGAAAAACTGTTTTTT	CASSLGAGEKLFF
TRBV7-2	TRBJ1-5	once	-	TGTGCCAGCAGCTTAAGTGGTTCCGGGCAGCCCCAGCATTTT	CASSLSGSGQPQHF
TRBV6-5	TRBJ1-2	-	TRBD1	TGTGCCAGCAGTACAACAGGGGTTGGCTACACCTTC	CASSTTGVGYTF
TRBV3-1/TRBV3-2	TRBJ2-7	-	TRBD1	TGTGCCAGACGGGACAGGGTCGAGCAGTACTTC	CARRDRVEQYF
TRBV12-5	TRBJ1-4	-	TRBD1	TGTGCTAGTGGTTTAAAACAGGGGGATGAAAAACTGTTTTTT	CASGLKQGDEKLFF
TRBV19	TRBJ1-2	-	-	TGTGCCAGTAATATCAGGGGTACCTATGGCTACACCTTC	CASNIRGTYGYTF
TRBV2	TRBJ1-1	-	-	TGTGCCAGCAGTGAAGAAGGGAGAGCTTTCTTT	CASSEEGRAFF
TRBV27	TRBJ2-2	-	-	TGTGCCAGCAGTTCCCAGGGGCCGGACACCGGGGAGCTGTTTTTT	CASSSQGPDTGELFF
TRBV6-1	TRBJ1-2	-	-	TGTGCCAGCAGTGATCTCGGGAACAGGGCTATAGGCTACACCTTC	CASSDLGNRAIGYTF
TRBV6-6	TRBJ1-1	once	-	TGTGCCAGCACCCCGTCAGGGGCCACTGAAGCTTTCTTT	CASTPSGATEAFF
TRBV12-3/TRBV12-4	TRBJ2-3	-	TRBD2	TGTGCCAGCAGTCCCGGGAGGGATACGCAGTATTTT	CASSPGRDTQYF
TRBV4-2	TRBJ2-5	-	TRBD2	TGTGCCAGCAGCCAAGATCGGAACGGGAGGGCCCGTGAAGAGACCCAGTACTTC	CASSQDRNGRAREETQYF
TRBV2	TRBJ2-1	-	TRBD2	TGTGCCAGCAGAGGCCGGGACTACGACAATGAGCAGTTCTTC	CASRGRDYDNEQFF
TRBV19	TRBJ2-2	-	-	TGTGCCAGCGCGCGAACTGTACTGAACACCGGGGAGCTGTTTTTT	CASARTVLNTGELFF